Below, 6 T cell receptor beta chains from the same sample are listed, as sequenced in a study of blood T cell repertoires in COVID-19. Assay: immunoSEQ multiplex PCR; the TCRdb copy retains only in-frame clones and omits some. The table includes under 85,000 clones, 65% to 85% detected once. Material for sequencing was peripheral blood. These TCRs come from a man aged 55 to 70 with active or convalescent COVID-19.

The genes are TRBV28 and TRBJ1-6; D is possibly TRBD1 (5 bases). In germline, CDR1 is MDHEN, CDR2 SYDVKM. The CDR3 has 14 amino acids. V dropped 3 bases and J dropped 14 bases, with 17 bases sitting between them. The CDR3 protein is CASSLGQGGYALHF. CDR3 bases: TGTGCCAGCAGTTTGGGGCAGGGTGGGTACGCCCTCCACTTT.

This chain joins TRBV6-1 and TRBJ1-2; D not certain. The V end lost 5 bases, the J end lost 4 bases, and 14 bases lay between the germline ends. Germline CDR1 reads MNHNS; CDR2 reads SASEGT. CDR3 length equals 14 residues. CDR3 protein: CASSYNVDFYGYTF. The CDR3 DNA reads TGTGCCAGCAGTTATAACGTGGACTTCTATGGCTACACCTTC.

This rearrangement joins TRBV3-1 (or the pseudogene TRBV3-2) to TRBJ1-3; weak D call: TRBD1 (6 bases). The CDR3 is made up of 17 amino acids. Trimming removed 1 base from V and 2 bases from J, with 15 bases in between. Germline CDR1 is LGHDT and CDR2 is YNNKEL (reference sequence). The CDR3 protein is CASSQGINTGTGNTIYF. The DNA for the CDR3 is TGTGCCAGCAGCCAAGGTATTAATACAGGGACTGGAAACACCATATATTTT.

The chain carries TRBV6-2 or TRBV6-3 and TRBJ2-3; 8 bases agree with TRBD2. Germline values: CDR1 MNHEY, CDR2 SVGEGT. J was trimmed by 1 base and V by 2 bases; bases with no gene match: 8. CDR3 length: 17 residues. The CDR3 DNA follows: TGTGCCAGCAGTTACGGTGTTACTAGCGGTGGCACAGATACGCAGTATTTT. Amino acids: CASSYGVTSGGTDTQYF.

The rearrangement uses TRBV6-5 and TRBJ1-2, with D possibly being TRBD1 (5 bases). Germline values: CDR1 MNHEY, CDR2 SVGAGI. There are 15 residues in the CDR3. The V gene lost 6 bases and the J gene lost 8 bases, with 22 bases spanning the gap. This CDR3 is CASSYPGRTREGYTF. CDR3 DNA: TGTGCCAGCAGCTATCCGGGACGCACTCGGGAGGGCTACACCTTC.

The gene calls are TRBV24-1 and TRBJ1-5; 12 positions agree with TRBD1. J gave up 5 bases and V 9 bases, and 1 base lay outside the gene matches. The CDR3 consists of 13 residues. The germline V gene has CDR1 KGHDR and CDR2 SFDVKD. CDR3 sequence reads: CATGTGGDQPQHF. The CDR3 nucleotides read TGTGCCACCGGGACAGGGGGCGATCAGCCCCAGCATTTT.